This T cell receptor beta chain was retrieved from a study of a mutant IDH1 vaccine in newly diagnosed glioma (dated by TCRdb to the early 2020s). Some background on the complete study: Eight vaccinations were administered to patients in weeks 1, 3, 5, 7, 11, 15, 19 and 23, corresponding to visits V03 through V10. Prior to enrollment, standard therapy consisting of radiotherapy alone, temozolomide alone, or radiochemotherapy with temozolomide had been administered to patients, with the combination being received by most patients. For exploratory analyses, 25 to 30 treated patients had longitudinal TCRB deep sequencing done wherever samples were available. Peripheral blood was drawn at six visits: V03 (baseline), V05, V07, V10, V12 and V13. Vaccination began 4-6 weeks after radiotherapy alone, or alongside temozolomide cycles in the chemotherapy-containing groups. The approximately 30 treated patients were about 60% male and roughly 40% female, with a mean age of roughly 42 years.

Concerning this clone itself: What this receptor recognizes is not known. Per-nucleotide qualities are absent, and no much larger clonotype sits a single base away.

Study-wide findings and limitations: Pseudoprogression seemed to be unrelated to changes in the top peripheral T cell clonotypes found by TCRB sequencing. Selection of PBMC samples for TCRB deep sequencing was based on availability. It was noted by the authors that analyses of patient blood samples could not be reproduced owing to sample limitations. Immune responses induced by the vaccine were seen in approximately 93% of patients across multiple MHC alleles.

From the cysteine through the phenylalanine, the CDR3 covers 14 amino acids. This entry keeps only the CDR3 DNA: 42 bases, framed from base 1. In the germline V gene (reference sequence), CDR1 corresponds to LNHDA and CDR2 to SQIVND. V and J are truncated by 10 bases and 4 bases respectively, leaving an intervening sequence of 19 bases. The library was made by the immunoSEQ multiplex PCR assay. The hsTCRB Kit was used according to the manufacturer's protocol to amplify rearranged TCR beta chain sequences. Sequencing of TCRB libraries was carried out on an Illumina MiSeq. As for the authors' bioinformatics: The proprietary platform of the kit vendor was used for demultiplexing, trimming and gene mapping. Imported from immuneACCESS, the table was reduced by TCRdb to in-frame sequences with V and J called. These copies leave out some clones; in studies compared against another copy, an unresolved V gene accounts for under half, and the cause of the remainder is not known. V and J calls plus clone size are reproduced from that table; the DNA served to infer D and trimming. This sample gives under 150,000 clones in total; about 82% of them show up just once. The ten largest clones represent 4.5% to 6% of the sample.

The time point label here, explained by the study, means: week 11, during vaccination. Each vaccine dose was 300 ug of a 20-mer mutant IDH1 peptide in Montanide, given subcutaneously with topical imiquimod. Donors had newly diagnosed WHO grade 3 or 4 IDH1-mutant astrocytomas with loss of nuclear ATRX. The samples were drawn from NOA16, a multicentre, single-arm, open-label phase I trial in Germany that tested a mutant IDH1 peptide vaccine in humans for the first time. Genomic DNA for TCRB sequencing was extracted from EDTA blood using the DNeasy Blood and Tissue Kit. In this chain, TRBV19 is recombined with TRBJ1-2; a tentative D match to TRBD1 spans 6 bases. This TCR came from a man aged 35-49 years with glioma. The sample consisted of PBMCs, taken from a glioma patient whose treatment included an IDH1 peptide vaccine. The CDR3 is CATGRGGGSYGYTF. The bases are TGTGCCACCGGACGTGGGGGCGGCAGCTATGGCTACACCTTC.